This TCR beta chain was recovered during a study of T-cell reconstitution after alpha-beta-depleted transplantation in children. Study conclusions and caveats: Two months or so post-transplant, alpha-beta T cells reportedly derived from several hundred expanded graft clones. T-cell counts and diversity at one year post-transplant came mainly from newly produced T cells. Some patients owed their high day-60 TCRbeta diversity to surviving recipient T cells and thymic progenitors.

At least ten counts were recorded for this clonotype. What it binds is unknown. Unique molecular identifiers were built into the TCRbeta library. TCRdb fed the PCR reads into MiXCR, producing one record per CDR3 protein. The sample contains around 600,000 distinct CDR3 sequences, more than 20% of which appear only once. Trimming pared 2 bases from V and 3 bases from J, leaving 14 bases between. The germline V gene encodes CDR1 MDHEN and CDR2 SYDVKM. This CDR3 contains 16 residues. The J gene is TRBJ2-1, the V gene TRBV28, with a possible D match to TRBD1 (6 bases). The sequence was collected from a boy less than two years old who had a stem cell transplant for acute myeloid leukemia, so the T cells may come from the graft donor. The sample in question was PBMCs, mostly from graft donor cells, obtained 360 days after TCRalphabeta/CD19-depleted stem cell transplant. DNA for the CDR3: TGTGCCAGCAGTTTAATCCAGGGGTCCGTCTACAATGAGCAGTTCTTC. This codes for CASSLIQGSVYNEQFF.